The rows below give T cell receptor beta chains drawn from one sample of a study of human T cells and chemical hapten exposure. TCRdb re-derived calls from the RACE reads in MiXCR, one entry per CDR3 protein. The sample carries a few hundred thousand distinct CDR3 sequences, around 5% recorded once. Sequences were derived from whole blood, sampled in connection with sensitization to the hapten diphenylcyclopropenone (DPC). These receptor sequences come from a woman aged 18-30 years with alopecia areata. Some clones in this sample may be carry-over from other donors' samples. Each CDR3 is given with its conserved first and last residue. The order of the fields is clone size, CDR3 length, V gene, J gene, D gene, CDR3 DNA, CDR3 protein. D genes are given only for firm matches. A clone size is listed for some rows: how often the clone was seen (once, few, many), or a class if it is expanded.

>many|13|TRBV25-1|TRBJ1-2|TRBD1
TGTGCCAGCCGTGGACAGGGTGATGATGGCTACACCTTC
CASRGQGDDGYTF
>many|13|TRBV6-2/TRBV6-3|TRBJ2-5|TRBD2
TGTGCCAGCTCTCCTGGACTAGTCGGGACCCAGTACTTC
CASSPGLVGTQYF
>few|13|TRBV5-6|TRBJ1-6|.
TGTGCCAGCAGCACCTATTATAATTCACCCCTCCACTTT
CASSTYYNSPLHF
>many|15|TRBV27|TRBJ2-5|TRBD1
TGTGCCAGCGTCTCCTTCCAGGGGGAAAAAGAGACCCAGTACTTC
CASVSFQGEKETQYF
>many|16|TRBV29-1|TRBJ1-2|.
TGCAGCGTCCTTAGATCGCCCGTGACCCCCTCGGATGGCTACACCTTC
CSVLRSPVTPSDGYTF
>many|17|TRBV11-1|TRBJ2-3|TRBD2
TGTGCCAGCAGCTCCAGACGGACTAGCGGGGTCACAGATACGCAGTATTTT
CASSSRRTSGVTDTQYF
>many|15|TRBV3-1|TRBJ1-1|.
TGTGCCAGCAGCCAAGGCCACCTCCGAGACACTGAAGCTTTCTTT
CASSQGHLRDTEAFF
>many|17|TRBV5-1|TRBJ2-4|.
TGCGCCAGCAGCTTAGGGGCTACGGTTGGTGGAGGTTCCCTTCAGTACTTC
CASSLGATVGGGSLQYF
>many|16|TRBV5-1|TRBJ1-4|.
TGCGCCAGCAGCATACAACCGGGACGGAGTAATGAAAAACTGTTTTTT
CASSIQPGRSNEKLFF
>few|15|TRBV25-1|TRBJ1-2|TRBD1
TGTGCCAGCAGTGGAGGACAGGGCTATGACTATGGCTACACCTTC
CASSGGQGYDYGYTF
>.|16|TRBV4-2|TRBJ2-7|TRBD1
TGTGCCAGCAGCCCAGGGGAGGACAGGGGGCTCTACGAGCAGTACTTC
CASSPGEDRGLYEQYF
>.|12|TRBV6-2/TRBV6-3|TRBJ2-1|.
TGTGCCAGCACCCAGACAGGAGATGAGCAGTTCTTC
CASTQTGDEQFF
>.|15|TRBV12-3/TRBV12-4|TRBJ2-3|.
TGTGCCAGCAGCCGGGGAGGGGGCAGGACAGATACGCAGTATTTT
CASSRGGGRTDTQYF
>few|14|TRBV29-1|TRBJ1-2|TRBD1
TGCAGCGTATTTCCCGACAGGGAGGGGGATGGCTACACCTTC
CSVFPDREGDGYTF
>.|20|TRBV5-1|TRBJ2-1|TRBD2
TGCGCCAGCAGCTTGTCCCCCGGACTAGCGGGGGGCCCATCCTACAATGAGCAGTTCTTC
CASSLSPGLAGGPSYNEQFF
>many|13|TRBV20-1|TRBJ2-7|.
TGCAGTGCTTTCCGGGACTCTGCCTACGAGCAGTACTTC
CSAFRDSAYEQYF
>.|18|TRBV12-3/TRBV12-4|TRBJ2-5|TRBD1
TGTGCCAGCAGTATAAGAACCGGGGACAGGGCGGTCCAAGAGACCCAGTACTTC
CASSIRTGDRAVQETQYF
>few|15|TRBV7-9|TRBJ2-1|TRBD2
TGTGCCAGCAGCTTCTCGGGACTAGCGGGGGTGGAGCAGTTCTTC
CASSFSGLAGVEQFF